This T cell receptor beta chain was recorded in a study of shared clonotypes between healthy human individuals. The CDR3 has 15 residues. From germline, CDR1 is LGHNT and CDR2 FRNRAP. V shed 4 bases and J 4 bases; nucleotides not matched to a gene: 7. Method: immunoSEQ multiplex PCR; TCRdb's copy keeps in-frame clones and lacks some. The sample shows around 2.5 million clones, more than 85% of them seen only once. Worth noting for this clone: Its antigen is undetermined.

Researchers partitioned CD4+ cells into CD45RA+ naive and CD45RA-negative memory subsets. Study findings and constraints: At large depth, rarefaction still showed sorted-subset sequencing to be incomplete. Naive subsets tended to show greater estimated richness than memory subsets.

The chain is built from TRBV12-5 and TRBJ1-1, with 9 nucleotides matching TRBD1. Input material: naive CD4+ T cells from PBMCs. The subset: CD45RA+ positively selected. This clonotype was obtained from a man aged 18 to 29 in good health. Some clones in this sample may be carry-over from other donors' samples. The CDR3 nucleotides read TGTGCTAGTGGTTCCCACCCGACAGGGGGCACTGAAGCTTTCTTT. Its translation is CASGSHPTGGTEAFF.